This TCR beta chain was recovered during a study of blood T cell repertoires in COVID-19. Data came from immunoSEQ multiplex PCR; TCRdb stores just in-frame clones and leaves some out. The sample yields around 200,000 clones, 65% to 90% seen once. The V gene end was trimmed by 1 base and the J gene end by 4 bases; junction bases not matched to a gene: 16. Germline V lookup: CDR1 MNHNS, CDR2 SASEGT. This CDR3 comprises 19 residues. This rearrangement joins TRBV6-1 to TRBJ1-2, with TRBD1 matching 9 bases. Sequenced sample: PBMCs or T cells enriched from blood (not recorded which). The TCR originated in a woman aged 25-40 years who had been exposed to COVID-19. The CDR3 sequence is CASSEELNINRGRGYGYTF. The CDR3 nucleotides read TGTGCCAGCAGTGAAGAGCTGAACATAAACAGGGGGCGAGGCTATGGCTACACCTTC.